The clone carrying this T cell receptor (beta chain) was seen many times. Authors' methods: Using the CDR3 differences seen across clinicopathological groups, the authors built a distant-metastasis classifier for papillary thyroid cancer, which was meant to discriminate distant-metastatic patients. TCRdb re-analyzed the PCR reads using MiXCR. TCRdb assigned the V and J calls; the authors' analysis was not used. Of 90,000 or so clones listed, around 7.8% were seen once; the top ten hold more than 8%. The length of the CDR3 is 13 residues. Germline V CDR1 and CDR2: MGHRA, YSYEKL. Trimming stripped 0 bases from V and 3 bases from J, with 6 bases between. This specimen belongs to a study of metastatic and nonmetastatic thyroid tumors. Across the study: Where malignant and benign thyroid patients were concerned, repertoires were compared across blood and tumor or nodule tissue.

Nobody among the patients had been given any treatment before thyroid surgery. V and J are TRBV4-1 and TRBJ2-7; D call uncertain. The source material was blood. This sequence was found in a female donor with papillary thyroid cancer or a benign thyroid nodule (not recorded which). Some clones in this sample may be carry-over from other donors' samples. The CDR3 DNA reads as TGCGCCAGCAGCCAAGAACCGAACTACGAGCAGTACTTC. This translates into CASSQEPNYEQYF.